This TCR beta chain is from a study of blood T cells in healthy people across ages (dated by TCRdb to the mid-2010s). Background on the whole study: Template switching captured roughly one uniquely barcoded TCR beta cDNA molecule per two T cells in model experiments. Using deep sequencing normalized with unique cDNA molecular identifiers, the study measured how TCR beta repertoire diversity changes with age. Donors were grouped into four age groups: young (average roughly 17 years), middle-aged (under 40), aged (over 55) and long-lived (just over 80). Using the same blood draw, the study looked at two additional independent replicas of 1 million unique cDNA reads for two donors, one aged 18 to 29 and the other aged 80 or older. What the authors observed across the whole study: Estimates of total diversity from one million sequenced T cells were regarded as lower bounds and underestimates. Bulk unsorted PBMC profiling prevented conclusive comparison of naive and antigen-experienced compartments. Observed TCR beta diversity correlated strongly with the percentage of naive T cells measured by flow cytometry. As age increased, observed TCR beta diversity per million T cells dropped in a roughly linear way, and a significant reduction was already evident by age 40. Because donor CMV infection status was unknown, age-related changes in expanded clonotypes were potentially confounded. Compared with the aged group, the long-lived group had more naive CD4+ T cells, fewer expanded clones and increased TCR diversity, a pattern suggesting age selection.

The CDR3 holds 15 amino acids from the cysteine to the phenylalanine. The sequence is cut down to CDR3 DNA, 45 bases in frame from base 1. V loses 8 bases, J loses 2 bases, and the germline ends lie 16 bases apart. The germline V gene (reference sequence) sets CDR1 to MNHEY and CDR2 to SMNVEV. The 39 donors, aged about 6 to 100 years, were systemically healthy Caucasian individuals from Russia. Each donor gave 9.5 to 10 milliliters of peripheral blood, drawn into EDTA-treated Vacutainer tubes. Ficoll-Paque density-gradient centrifugation was used to isolate PBMCs, with at least 6 million per sample. Trizol reagent was used to extract total RNA from the PBMCs, yielding at least 5.5 micrograms per sample. The percentages of naive CD45RAhigh/CD27high T cells were determined by flow cytometry on a PBMC aliquot from every donor. This clonotype was observed a few times. No antigen is known for it. Per-base qualities were not stored, and no clone one base away is much larger.

The receptor library was made with 5' RACE. The data were produced on an Illumina HiSeq 2500. A second roughly 6 to 12 cycle PCR used a sample-barcoded 5' primer and a J-beta primer mix. A template-switch 5' adaptor carrying 12 random nucleotides introduced a unique molecular identifier onto each TCR beta cDNA molecule. At least 2.5 million CDR3-containing paired-end reads were obtained from each sample. First-strand cDNA was synthesized from all RNA with the Mint cDNA synthesis kit, primed by a TRBC-specific oligonucleotide. Following uracil-DNA glycosylase treatment, a first 18-cycle PCR with universal primers M1SS and BC2_uni_R was performed on all cDNA. The authors processed their data as follows. For normalization, 1 million high-quality reads, each with a distinct molecular identifier, were randomly selected from each sample. Reads with shared molecular identifiers were discarded instead of being binned into consensus sequences. MiTCR, with a Q25 quality threshold and the strictest error-elimination algorithm, was used for CDR3 identification, clonotype clustering and error correction. A nonparametric unseen species model using Euler transformation provided a lower-bound estimate of total TCR beta diversity. Starting from the raw public reads, TCRdb applied fastp trimming at Q25, assembled clones with MiXCR and retained in-frame beta chains. Merged by CDR3 protein, the rows form single entries marked with the most common genes and DNA. TCRdb, not the authors, supplied the V and J calls. This sample gives about 510,000 distinct CDR3 sequences in total; over 25% of them show up just once. The ten largest clonotypes hold 3.6% of the sample.

The sample was also linked to a second study, of T cells of mothers and their children. As noted in the second study: Nine systemically healthy Caucasian individuals, comprising three mothers and their six children, were included as donors. cDNA synthesis used all of the extracted RNA, with roughly 1.5 ug of RNA in each 15 ul reaction. Sample barcodes and 2-4 random nucleotides were added via the M1S primer in the second PCR. Over 8 million TCR beta CDR3 reads were obtained for each mother, and some 3.1 million reads were obtained for each child. Thymic selection shapes the output of TCR recombination in a similar way in related and unrelated pairs, and inherited differences have a minor effect. Normalized repertoire overlap was always found to be slightly, but never significantly, higher in related mother-child pairs than in unrelated mother-child pairs. No persistent microchimeric T cell clones were detected, at a sensitivity of about 100 clones per million clonotypes. Deep NGS was used in the study to compare the TCR beta repertoires of mothers and children and to look for features that separate related mother-child pairs from unrelated individuals. Mothers averaged roughly 36 +/- 4 years of age and children averaged about 10 +/- 4 years. Libraries were sequenced on Illumina HiSeq 2000 with 100+100 nt paired-end reads after adapter ligation with NEBNext reagents. Mother and child libraries were prepared a month apart and sequenced in separate runs to prevent cross-contamination. For each donor, somewhere between about 500,000 and 2,000,000 distinct TCR beta clonotypes were identified. Naive TCR beta clonotypes were estimated from low-frequency clonotypes matched to each donor's FACS-determined naive share, without sorting.

The sequence joins TRBV27 to TRBJ1-5, with the D gene call left open. Sequenced: blood. The sequence was collected from a boy aged 2 to 9 in good health. This receptor carries the CDR3 CASQQNLYGNQPQHF. In nucleotides, the sequence is TGTGCCAGCCAACAGAACTTGTATGGCAATCAGCCCCAGCATTTT.